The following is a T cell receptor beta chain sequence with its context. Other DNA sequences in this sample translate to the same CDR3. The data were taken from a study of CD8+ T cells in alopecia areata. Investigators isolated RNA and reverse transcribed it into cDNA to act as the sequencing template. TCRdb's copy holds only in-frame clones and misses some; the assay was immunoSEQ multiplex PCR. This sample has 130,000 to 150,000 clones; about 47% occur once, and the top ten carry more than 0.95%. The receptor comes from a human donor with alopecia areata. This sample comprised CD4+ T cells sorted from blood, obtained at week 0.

The CDR3 here is CASSLRGNQPQHF. The CDR3 nucleotides read TGTGCCAGCAGCTTAAGGGGGAATCAGCCCCAGCATTTT. This chain uses TRBV7-2 with TRBJ1-5; maybe TRBD1 (6 bases). Germline V gene data show CDR1 as SGHTA and CDR2 as FQGNSA. This CDR3 is 13 amino acids long. V was pared by 2 bases and J by 4 bases, with 6 bases between. Based on the CDR3 plus reference TRBV7-2 and TRBJ1-5, the full variable domain is GAGVSQSPSNKVTEKGKDVELRCDPISGHTALYWYRQSLGQGLEFLIYFQGNSAPDKSGLPSDRFSAERTGGSVSTLTIQRTQQEDSAVYLCASSLRGNQPQHFGDGTRLSIL.